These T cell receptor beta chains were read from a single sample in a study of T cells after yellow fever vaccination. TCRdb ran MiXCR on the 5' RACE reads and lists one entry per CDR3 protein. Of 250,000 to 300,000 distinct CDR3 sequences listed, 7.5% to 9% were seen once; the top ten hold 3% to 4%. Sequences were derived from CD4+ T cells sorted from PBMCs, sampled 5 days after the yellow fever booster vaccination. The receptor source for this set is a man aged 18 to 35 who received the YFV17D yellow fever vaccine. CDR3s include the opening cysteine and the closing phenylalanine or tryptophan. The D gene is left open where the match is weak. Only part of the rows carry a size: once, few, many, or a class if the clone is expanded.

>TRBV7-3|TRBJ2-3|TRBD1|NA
TGTGCCAGCAGCTTTGGACAGGGGAATATGGATACGCAGTATTTT
CASSFGQGNMDTQYF
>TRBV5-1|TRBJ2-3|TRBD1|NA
TGCGCCAGCAGCCCGGGACAGGGGTCTAGCACAGATACGCAGTATTTT
CASSPGQGSSTDTQYF
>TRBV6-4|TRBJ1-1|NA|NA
TGTGCCAGCAGTGCCGACGGGGACACTGAAGCTTTCTTT
CASSADGDTEAFF
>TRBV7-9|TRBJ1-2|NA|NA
TGTGCCAGCAGCTTAGATGAAGGGGCGATTAACTATGGCTACACCTTC
CASSLDEGAINYGYTF
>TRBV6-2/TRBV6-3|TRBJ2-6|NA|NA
TGTGCCAGCACTCAACGAAGGTCTTCCTCTGGGGCCAACGTCCTGACTTTC
CASTQRRSSSGANVLTF
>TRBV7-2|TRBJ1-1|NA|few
TGTGCCAGCAGCCCTATAACTCCGAGGGGTCACAGCTTGAACACTGAAGCTTTCTTT
CASSPITPRGHSLNTEAFF
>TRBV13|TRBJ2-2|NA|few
TGTGCCAGCAGCTTATTCCAGCAGGGCACCGGGGAGCTGTTTTTT
CASSLFQQGTGELFF
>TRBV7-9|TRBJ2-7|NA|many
TGTGCCAGCACAGGACAAGTCTACGAGCAGTACTTC
CASTGQVYEQYF
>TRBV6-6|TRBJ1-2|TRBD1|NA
TGTGCCAGCAGTTACTCGGGGACAGGGGGAAATGGCTACACCTTC
CASSYSGTGGNGYTF
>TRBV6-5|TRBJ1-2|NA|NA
TGTGCCAGCAGTTACTCGAGTCCATCCTGGGGTGGCTACACCTTC
CASSYSSPSWGGYTF
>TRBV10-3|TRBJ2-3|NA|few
TGTGCCACCCTGGGGACTGTTGATCGCACAGATACGCAGTATTTT
CATLGTVDRTDTQYF
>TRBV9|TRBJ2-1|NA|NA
TGTGCCAGCAGCACCTACTGGGGGGATGGGAATGAGCAGTTCTTC
CASSTYWGDGNEQFF
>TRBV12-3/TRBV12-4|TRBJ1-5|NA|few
TGTGCCAGCAGTCCCATGAAGGGGACCGCTATAGCCCAGCATTTT
CASSPMKGTAIAQHF
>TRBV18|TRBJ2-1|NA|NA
TGTGCCAGCTCATCAGGGGACCATCCCAATGAGCAGTTCTTC
CASSSGDHPNEQFF
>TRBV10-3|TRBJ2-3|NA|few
TGTGCCCTTGGTATTGTGGGAGCAGATACGCAGTATTTT
CALGIVGADTQYF
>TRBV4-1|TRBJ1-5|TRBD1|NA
TGCGCCAGCAGCCGTTACCTTGGACAGGGTGTGGACAATCAGCCCCAGCATTTT
CASSRYLGQGVDNQPQHF
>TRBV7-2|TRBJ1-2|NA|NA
TGTGCCAGCAGCTTAGGATTAGCCTCTAGTGGCTACACCTTC
CASSLGLASSGYTF
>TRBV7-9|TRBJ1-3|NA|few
TGTGCCAGCAGCTTAGTTCACCTTAGCTCTGGAAACACCATATATTTT
CASSLVHLSSGNTIYF
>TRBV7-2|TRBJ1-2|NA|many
TGTGCCAGCAGCTTAGAGTCCGGGGTCCGTGGCTACACCTTC
CASSLESGVRGYTF
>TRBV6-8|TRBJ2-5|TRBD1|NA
TGTGCCAGCAGTTACTCGAGACGCGGACGGGGACAGGGGGAGAAGACCCAGTACTTC
CASSYSRRGRGQGEKTQYF
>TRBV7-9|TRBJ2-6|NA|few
TGTGCCAGCAGCTATGGCGGGATCGGGGCCAACGTCCTGACTTTC
CASSYGGIGANVLTF
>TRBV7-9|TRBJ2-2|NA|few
TGTGCCAGCAGCTTGGGCCAGAATACTCTCACCGGGGAGCTGTTTTTT
CASSLGQNTLTGELFF
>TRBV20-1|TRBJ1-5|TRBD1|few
TGCAGTGCTCCACAGGGGGGACTTGGAGCCCAGCATTTT
CSAPQGGLGAQHF
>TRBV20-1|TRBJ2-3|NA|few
TGCACTCCTGGGGCCGGCGAAGGAGATACGCAGTATTTT
CTPGAGEGDTQYF
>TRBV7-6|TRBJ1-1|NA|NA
TGTGCCAGCAGCCCCGGCTCCGTGAACACTGAAGCTTTCTTT
CASSPGSVNTEAFF
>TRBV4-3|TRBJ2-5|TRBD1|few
TGCGCCAGCAGCCAATCCCCGGGACAGGCCCAAGAGACCCAGTACTTC
CASSQSPGQAQETQYF
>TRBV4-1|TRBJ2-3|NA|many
TGCGCCAGCAGCCAAGAGGTGGGGACCACAGATACGCAGTATTTT
CASSQEVGTTDTQYF
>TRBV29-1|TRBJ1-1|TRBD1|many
TGCAGCGTCACCCAGGGGGCTGTGGGGACTGAAGCTTTCTTT
CSVTQGAVGTEAFF
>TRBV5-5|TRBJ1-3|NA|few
TGTGCCAGCAGAGGGGACTTGGGCTCTGGAAACACCATATATTTT
CASRGDLGSGNTIYF
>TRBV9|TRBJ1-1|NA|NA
TGTGCCAGCAGCGGACGGGTGAACACTGAAGCTTTCTTT
CASSGRVNTEAFF
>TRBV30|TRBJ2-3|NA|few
TGTGCCTGGAGCAGGGGCACAGATACGCAGTATTTT
CAWSRGTDTQYF
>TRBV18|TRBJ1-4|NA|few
TGTGCCAGCTCACCAACGAGAGTAGGCTCCACTAATGAAAAACTGTTTTTT
CASSPTRVGSTNEKLFF
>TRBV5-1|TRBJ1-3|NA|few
TGCGCCAGCAAGAGGGGGGCGACCAGCTCTGGAAACACCATATATTTT
CASKRGATSSGNTIYF
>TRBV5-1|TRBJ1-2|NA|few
TGCGCCAGCGGGTCAGGGGAACGCCGCTACACCTTC
CASGSGERRYTF
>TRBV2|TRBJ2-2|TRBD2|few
TGTGCCAGCATAGCGGGGGGCGTCACCGGGGAGCTGTTTTTT
CASIAGGVTGELFF